This T cell receptor (beta chain) was sequenced for a study of cytomegalovirus exposure and HLA in healthy donors. Study-level points and caveats: In vitro assays verified that a few CMV-associated chains recognized CMV antigens specifically.

Regarding this clone: No antigen is known for it.

Only in-frame clones appear in the TCRdb table, and some are missing; sequencing was by immunoSEQ multiplex PCR. The table lists around 300,000 clones, 85% to 90% of them singletons. This CDR3 region has 13 residues. Trimming took off 6 bases at V and 8 bases at J, with 13 bases between the two ends. Germline V gene lookup returns CDR1 MNHEY and CDR2 SVGAGI. The specimen sequenced was PBMCs. The chain has TRBV6-5 and TRBJ1-4; perhaps TRBD1 as D (6 bases). The clonotype was recovered from a woman aged 18-29 years in good health and CMV-seronegative. This CDR3 reads CASRQGKGEKLFF. In DNA, the CDR3 is TGTGCCAGCAGACAGGGCAAGGGCGAAAAACTGTTTTTT.